The clone carrying this T cell receptor (beta chain) showed up just a few times. These data are taken from a study of identical twins. V lost 0 bases and J lost 5; bases outside the gene matches: 7. The CDR3 spans 17 residues. Per the germline V gene, CDR1 is SGHRS and CDR2 is YFSETQ. TCRdb processed the 5' RACE reads anew with MiXCR; each CDR3 protein has one entry. This table has around 570,000 distinct CDR3 sequences, roughly 9.5% appearing once. This sample also belongs to another study, concerning yellow fever vaccine responses in identical twins. That paper notes: Twins reportedly appeared to share part of their vaccine T cell response while keeping part individual.

The chain combines TRBV5-1 with TRBJ2-1, with 11 bases aligning to TRBD2. The sequenced material came from PBMCs. The TCR sequence derives from a woman under 30 in good health. CDR3 nucleotides: TGCGCCAGCAGCTTGGGGGTACTAGCGGGGGCGCACAATGAGCAGTTCTTC. Its protein product is CASSLGVLAGAHNEQFF.